This TCR beta chain was captured in a study of cytomegalovirus exposure and HLA in healthy donors. V was shortened by 2 bases and J by 4 bases, with 12 bases between the two germline ends. The CDR3 runs 15 residues. CDR1 is SGHAT and CDR2 is FQNNGV in the germline V gene. This clone was observed a few times. This PCR relied on a set of 60 Vbeta primers and 13 Jbeta primers. The protocol was immunoSEQ multiplex PCR, while the TCRdb copy is restricted to in-frame clones and leaves out a portion. This sample carries 180,000 or so clones, under 9.5% of them seen once, and the ten largest clones take approximately 1.4%.

The sample consisted of PBMCs. The origin of this receptor is a woman aged 25 to 39 in good health and CMV-seropositive. This sequence joins TRBV11-2 and TRBJ2-1; the D gene is possibly TRBD2 (6 bases). The CDR3 DNA reads as TGTGCCAGCAGCTTAAACGCGGGACGATACAATGAGCAGTTCTTC. This sequence encodes CASSLNAGRYNEQFF. Filled out from reference TRBV11-2 and TRBJ2-1, the complete variable domain reads EAGVAQSPRYKIIEKRQSVAFWCNPISGHATLYWYQQILGQGPKLLIQFQNNGVVDDSQLPKDRFSAERLKGVDSTLKIQPAKLEDSAVYLCASSLNAGRYNEQFFGPGTRLTVL.